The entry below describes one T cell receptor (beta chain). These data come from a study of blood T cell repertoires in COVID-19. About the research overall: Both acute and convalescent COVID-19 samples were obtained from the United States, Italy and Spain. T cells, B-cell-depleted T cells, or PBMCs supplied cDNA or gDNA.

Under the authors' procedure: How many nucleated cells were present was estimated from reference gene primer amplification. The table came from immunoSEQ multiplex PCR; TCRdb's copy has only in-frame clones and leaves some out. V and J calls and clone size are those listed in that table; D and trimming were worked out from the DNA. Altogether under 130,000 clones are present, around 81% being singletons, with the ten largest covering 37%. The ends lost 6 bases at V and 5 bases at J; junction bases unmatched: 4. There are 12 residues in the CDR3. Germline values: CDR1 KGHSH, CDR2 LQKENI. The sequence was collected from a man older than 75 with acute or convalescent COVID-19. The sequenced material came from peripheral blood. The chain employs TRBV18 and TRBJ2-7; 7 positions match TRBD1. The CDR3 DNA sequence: TGTGCCAGCTCCCAAACAGGGGACGAGCAGTACTTC. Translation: CASSQTGDEQYF.